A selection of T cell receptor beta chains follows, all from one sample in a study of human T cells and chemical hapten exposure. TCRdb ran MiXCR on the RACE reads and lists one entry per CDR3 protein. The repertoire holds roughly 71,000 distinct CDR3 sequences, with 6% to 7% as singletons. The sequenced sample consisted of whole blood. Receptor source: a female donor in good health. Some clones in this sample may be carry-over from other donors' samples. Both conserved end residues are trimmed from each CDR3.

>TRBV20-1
SAGTQGSAEAF
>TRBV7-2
ASSPSYQETQY
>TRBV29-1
SAPTQNTEAF
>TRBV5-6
ASNRGLAGPYEQY
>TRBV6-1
ASSETQPQH
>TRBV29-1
SVVRTQAGEAF
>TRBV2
ASRGEWNSNQPQH
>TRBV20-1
SASAGTSDYNEQF
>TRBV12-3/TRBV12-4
ASRADRGWTDTQY
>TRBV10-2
ASSGSSGRETQY
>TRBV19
ASTPDRGRSPLH
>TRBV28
ASSPRGSSTDTQY
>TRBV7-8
ASSLKIDWYSNQPQH
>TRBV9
ASSVQGGQTDTQY
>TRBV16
ASHLTSGRRDEQF
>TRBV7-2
ASSGGPYEGKTQY
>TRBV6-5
ASSYGGGLEGYT
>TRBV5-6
ASLRTDLRSFHYGYT
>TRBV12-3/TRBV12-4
ASSLAGVSPLH
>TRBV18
ASSPSRGTSTDTQY
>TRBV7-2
ASSLFLTAGEGSYEQY
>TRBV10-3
AISVGEFETQY
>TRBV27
ASSARNSYEQY
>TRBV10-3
AISDKFSTDTQY
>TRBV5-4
ASSFSGTGPYEQY
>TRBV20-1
SARGAGIDTQY
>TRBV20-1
SAQAGDYTGELI
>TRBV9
ASSVGASVNTEAF
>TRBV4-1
ASSPILGSPRNEQF
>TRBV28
ASSGTVNEQF
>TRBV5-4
ASSLAGGRRADTQY
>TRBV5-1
ASSSNRETEAF
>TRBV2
ASGLAPTDTQY
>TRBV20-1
SARDWVSPLH
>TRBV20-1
SARDQQSSLEQY
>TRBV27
ASSLRRGMAEAF
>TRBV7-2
ASSPGYIQAKNIQY
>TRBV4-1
ASSNSQGGRQEF
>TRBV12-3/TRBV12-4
ASSYSLNTEAF
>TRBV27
ASSLSPLSNTEAF
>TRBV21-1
ASSREMGANVLT
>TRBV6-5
ASRTTSYEQY
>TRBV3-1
ASSPYRTGATGELF
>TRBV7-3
ASSPQPGLVYEQY
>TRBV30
AWRKLQETQY
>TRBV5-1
ASRKTSGSSHEQY
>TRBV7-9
ASSPSGGQDGYT
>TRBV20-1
SAREGEKSYEQY